These 14 T cell receptor beta chains share one sample of origin, sequenced in a study of blood T cell repertoires in COVID-19. Sequenced by immunoSEQ multiplex PCR; TCRdb stores in-frame clones only, minus some. The sample contains 250,000 or so clones, roughly four fifths of which appear only once. Material for sequencing was peripheral blood. The source of these receptors is a woman in her 70s with acute or convalescent COVID-19.

This clone was seen only a few times. The gene calls are TRBV6-6 and TRBJ1-2; 10 bases map to TRBD1. Trimming at V came to 5 bases and at J to 4 bases, leaving 7 bases not matched to a gene. This CDR3 has 15 amino acids. Germline assignment: CDR1 MNHNY and CDR2 SVGAGI (reference sequence). The CDR3 region has the DNA TGTGCCAGCAGTACCCCCGGGACAGGGGCCTATGGCTACACCTTC. Its translation: CASSTPGTGAYGYTF.

The chain joins TRBV19 to TRBJ1-5; D perhaps matches TRBD1 (5 bases). V lost 5 bases to trimming and J lost 5 bases, with 13 bases between them. Germline loops: CDR1 LNHDA, CDR2 SQIVND (reference sequence). CDR3 size: 14 residues. CDR3: CASSVQGSHQPQHF. The CDR3 DNA follows: TGTGCCAGTAGTGTCCAGGGAAGCCATCAGCCCCAGCATTTT.

This clone occurred once. The chain carries TRBV4-3 and TRBJ1-4, with no clear D. V was trimmed by 4 bases and J by 1 base, leaving 4 bases between them. Germline CDR1 reads LGHNA; CDR2 reads YSLEER. CDR3 length: 13 amino acids. The CDR3 nucleotides read TGCGCCAGCAGCCCCGGAACTAATGAAAAACTGTTTTTT. Translation: CASSPGTNEKLFF.

This chain connects TRBV19 to TRBJ1-1; weak D call: TRBD1 (5 bases). The V end was cut by 2 bases, the J end by 4 bases, with 14 bases between. Germline CDR1 is LNHDA and CDR2 is SQIVND (reference sequence). The CDR3 is 15 residues long. CDR3 sequence (DNA): TGTGCCAGTAGTATACTCCAGGGCGGGGGCACTGAAGCTTTCTTT. It codes for CASSILQGGGTEAFF. Full variable domain (missing parts from reference TRBV19 and TRBJ1-1): DGGITQSPKYLFRKEGQNVTLSCEQNLNHDAMYWYRQDPGQGLRLIYYSQIVNDFQKGDIAEGYSVSREKKESFPLTVTSAQKNPTAFYLCASSILQGGGTEAFFGQGTRLTVV.

The DNA for the CDR3 is TGTGCCAGCAGCATTACACAGGGGGCGACTGGAAACACCATATATTTT. Amino acid sequence: CASSITQGATGNTIYF. The rearrangement uses TRBV21-1 and TRBJ1-3; the table's D call, TRBD1, was not checked against the DNA. TRBV21-1 represents a pseudogene. This CDR3 contains 16 residues.

This clone was observed once. The chain couples TRBV12-3 or TRBV12-4 to TRBJ1-2; D remains unclear. CDR3 length: 13 residues. The V and J ends lost 5 bases and 7 bases respectively, with 14 bases between them. CDR3 in DNA: TGTGCCAGCAGTCAGACAAAAGGTCGTGGCTACACCTTC. Translated: CASSQTKGRGYTF.

The rearrangement joins TRBV6-2 or TRBV6-3 to TRBJ2-7; 12 bases map to TRBD1. CDR3 length equals 16 residues. The germline V gene has CDR1 MNHEY and CDR2 SVGEGT. Trimming cost V 0 bases and J 4 bases; bases outside gene matches: 4. The CDR3 loop is CASSYSGTGGQYEQYF. CDR3 DNA sequence: TGTGCCAGCAGTTACTCCGGGACAGGGGGCCAGTACGAGCAGTACTTC.

The genes are TRBV6-6 and TRBJ1-1; possible D gene TRBD1, 6 bases. Germline V gene data show CDR1 as MNHNY and CDR2 as SVGAGI (reference sequence). This CDR3 contains 16 residues. V was trimmed by 6 bases and J by 3 bases, leaving 20 bases between them. The CDR3 DNA is TGTGCCAGCAGACCACAGGGTGGAGTTCGCGACACTGAAGCTTTCTTT. This encodes CASRPQGGVRDTEAFF.

Points on this clone: Other DNA sequences in the same sample also yield this CDR3. The rearrangement links TRBV19 to TRBJ1-3; tentative D call: TRBD1 (5 bases). This CDR3 region has 13 residues. The germline CDR1 and CDR2 sequences are LNHDA and SQIVND (reference sequence). V was clipped by 6 bases and J by 4 bases, with 10 bases between them. The CDR3 bases are TGTGCCAGTAGCCGGGACTCAGGAAACACCATATATTTT. Protein: CASSRDSGNTIYF.

The J gene is TRBJ1-4, the V gene TRBV5-1, with a possible D match to TRBD1 (6 bases). Germline CDR1 SGHRS, CDR2 YFSETQ. V gave up 0 bases and J gave up 4 bases, with 13 bases separating them. CDR3 size: 16 residues. The CDR3: CASSLAAGGNNEKLFF. CDR3 bases: TGCGCCAGCAGCTTGGCCGCGGGGGGCAATAATGAAAAACTGTTTTTT.

Concerning this clone itself: One end of the junction does not line up with germline, which may come from a read error. The chain employs TRBV3-1 (or the pseudogene TRBV3-2) and TRBJ2-2, with 9 bases that match TRBD2. The CDR3 runs to 16 residues. CDR1 is LGHDT and CDR2 is YNNKEL in the germline V gene (reference sequence). For the CDR3, the DNA is TGTCCCAGCAGCTTGCGCGGGGGGGCGGGGACCGGGGAGCTGTTTTTT. The encoded protein is CPSSLRGGAGTGELFF.

V and J are TRBV7-9 and TRBJ1-2; maybe TRBD1 (6 bases). The CDR3 is 16 residues long. Trimming cost V 0 bases and J 0 bases, with 11 bases left between them. Germline V gene sequence: CDR1 SEHNR, CDR2 FQNEAQ (reference sequence). CDR3 protein: CASSLAGHLSNYGYTF. In nucleotides, the CDR3 is TGTGCCAGCAGCTTAGCGGGACATCTTTCTAACTATGGCTACACCTTC.

The chain couples TRBV28 to TRBJ2-7, with 10 bases fitting TRBD1. V gave up 7 bases and J gave up 5 bases; unmatched junction bases: 2. Germline V CDR1 and CDR2: MDHEN, SYDVKM. CDR3 size: 12 residues. The CDR3 reads CASMTGGHEQYF. CDR3 coding DNA: TGTGCCAGCATGACAGGGGGCCACGAGCAGTACTTC.

The J gene is TRBJ2-1, the V gene TRBV6-6; the D is unclear. This CDR3 has 14 amino acids. The ends were cut back, 2 bases at V and 0 bases at J, with 5 bases in the middle. Germline-derived CDR1 and CDR2 are MNHNY and SVGAGI (reference sequence). The CDR3 DNA follows: TGTGCCAGCAGTTACAGCAACTCCTACAATGAGCAGTTCTTC. Residues: CASSYSNSYNEQFF.